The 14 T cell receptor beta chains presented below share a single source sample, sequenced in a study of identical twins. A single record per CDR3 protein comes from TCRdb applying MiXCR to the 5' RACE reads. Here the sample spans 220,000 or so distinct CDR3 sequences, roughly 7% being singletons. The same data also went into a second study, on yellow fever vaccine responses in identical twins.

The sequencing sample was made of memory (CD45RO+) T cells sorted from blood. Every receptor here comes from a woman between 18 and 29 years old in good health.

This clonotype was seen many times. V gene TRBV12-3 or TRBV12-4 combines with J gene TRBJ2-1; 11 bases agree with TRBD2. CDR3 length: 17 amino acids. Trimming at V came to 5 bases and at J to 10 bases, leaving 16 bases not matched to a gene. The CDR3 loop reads CASSTRGSGRGWGEQFF. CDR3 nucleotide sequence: TGTGCCAGCAGTACCCGGGGTAGCGGGAGGGGGTGGGGCGAGCAGTTCTTC.

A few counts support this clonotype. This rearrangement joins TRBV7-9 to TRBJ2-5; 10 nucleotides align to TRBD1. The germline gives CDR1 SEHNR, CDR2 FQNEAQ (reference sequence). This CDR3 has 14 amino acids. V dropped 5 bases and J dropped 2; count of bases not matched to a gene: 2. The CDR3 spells CASSRQGAQETQYF. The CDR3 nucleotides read TGTGCCAGCAGCCGACAGGGGGCTCAAGAGACCCAGTACTTC.

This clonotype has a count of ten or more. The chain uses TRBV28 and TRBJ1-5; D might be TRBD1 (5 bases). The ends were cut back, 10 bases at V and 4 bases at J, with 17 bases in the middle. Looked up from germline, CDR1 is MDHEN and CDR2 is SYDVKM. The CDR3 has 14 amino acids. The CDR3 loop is CAIAVGGPNQPQHF. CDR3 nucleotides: TGTGCCATTGCCGTGGGGGGTCCGAATCAGCCCCAGCATTTT.

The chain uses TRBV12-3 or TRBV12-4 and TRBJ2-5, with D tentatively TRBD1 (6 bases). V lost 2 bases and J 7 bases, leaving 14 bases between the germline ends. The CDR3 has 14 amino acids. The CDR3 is CASSLLTGSWTQYF. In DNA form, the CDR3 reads TGTGCCAGCAGTTTACTGACAGGCTCATGGACCCAGTACTTC.

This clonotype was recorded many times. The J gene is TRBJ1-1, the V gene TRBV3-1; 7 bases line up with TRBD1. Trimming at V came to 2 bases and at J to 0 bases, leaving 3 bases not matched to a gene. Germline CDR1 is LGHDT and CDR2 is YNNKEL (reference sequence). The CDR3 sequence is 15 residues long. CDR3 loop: CASSQRQGVNTEAFF. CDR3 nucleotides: TGTGCCAGCAGCCAACGACAGGGTGTGAACACTGAAGCTTTCTTT.

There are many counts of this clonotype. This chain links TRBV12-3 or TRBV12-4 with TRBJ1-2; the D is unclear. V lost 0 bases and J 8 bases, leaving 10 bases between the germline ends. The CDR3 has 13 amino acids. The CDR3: CASSLAGGNGYTF. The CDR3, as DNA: TGTGCCAGCAGTTTAGCCGGAGGGAACGGCTACACCTTC.

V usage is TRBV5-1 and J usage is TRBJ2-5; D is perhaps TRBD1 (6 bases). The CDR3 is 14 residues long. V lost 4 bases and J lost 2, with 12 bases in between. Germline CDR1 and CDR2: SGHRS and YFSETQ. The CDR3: CASSLTTGQETQYF. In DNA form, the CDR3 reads TGCGCCAGCAGCCTTACGACAGGTCAAGAGACCCAGTACTTC.

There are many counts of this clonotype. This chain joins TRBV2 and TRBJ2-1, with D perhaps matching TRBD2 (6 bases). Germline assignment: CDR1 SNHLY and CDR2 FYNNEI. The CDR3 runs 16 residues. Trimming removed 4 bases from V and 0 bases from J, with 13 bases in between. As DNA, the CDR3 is TGTGCCAGCAGTGGTCGCGGGACCCTCTCCTACAATGAGCAGTTCTTC. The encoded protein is CASSGRGTLSYNEQFF.

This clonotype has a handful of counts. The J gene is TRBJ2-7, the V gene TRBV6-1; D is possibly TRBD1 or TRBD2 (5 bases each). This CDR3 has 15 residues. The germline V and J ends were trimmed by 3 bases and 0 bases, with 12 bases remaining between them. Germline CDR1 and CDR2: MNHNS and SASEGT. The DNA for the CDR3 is TGTGCCAGCAGTGAGGGGGTCGCCGCCTCCTACGAGCAGTACGTC. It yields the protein CASSEGVAASYEQYV.

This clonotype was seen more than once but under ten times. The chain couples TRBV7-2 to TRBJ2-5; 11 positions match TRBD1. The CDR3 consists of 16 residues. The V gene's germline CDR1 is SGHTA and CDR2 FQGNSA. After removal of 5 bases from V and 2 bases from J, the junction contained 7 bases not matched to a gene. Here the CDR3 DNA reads TGTGCCAGCAGCCAAAATTGGGACAGGGGGCAAGAGACCCAGTACTTC. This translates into CASSQNWDRGQETQYF.

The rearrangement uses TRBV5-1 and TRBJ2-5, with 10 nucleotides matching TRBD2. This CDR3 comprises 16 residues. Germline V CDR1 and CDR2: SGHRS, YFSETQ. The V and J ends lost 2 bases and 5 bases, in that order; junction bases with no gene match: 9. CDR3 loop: CASSLLGSGGAETQYF. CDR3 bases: TGCGCCAGCAGCTTACTGGGCAGCGGGGGGGCCGAGACCCAGTACTTC.

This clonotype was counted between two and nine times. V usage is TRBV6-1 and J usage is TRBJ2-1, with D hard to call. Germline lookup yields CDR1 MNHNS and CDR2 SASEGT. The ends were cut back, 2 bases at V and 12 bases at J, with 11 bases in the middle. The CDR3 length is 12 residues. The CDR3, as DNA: TGTGCCAGCAGTGAAATTCTCGGTGGGCAGTTCTTC. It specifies CASSEILGGQFF.

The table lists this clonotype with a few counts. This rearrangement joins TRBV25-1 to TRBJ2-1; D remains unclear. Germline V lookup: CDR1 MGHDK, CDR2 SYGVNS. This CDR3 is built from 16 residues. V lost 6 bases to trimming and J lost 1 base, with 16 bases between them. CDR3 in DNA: TGTGCCAGCAGAGGAGACGTGACCAATTCCTACAATGAGCAGTTCTTC. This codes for CASRGDVTNSYNEQFF.

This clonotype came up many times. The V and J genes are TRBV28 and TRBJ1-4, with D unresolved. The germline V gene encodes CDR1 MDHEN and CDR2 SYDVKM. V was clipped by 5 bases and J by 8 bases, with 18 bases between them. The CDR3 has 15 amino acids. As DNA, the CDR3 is TGTGCCAGCAGTCCCCCTGGTTCACAGCGGGAAAAACTGTTTTTT. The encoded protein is CASSPPGSQREKLFF. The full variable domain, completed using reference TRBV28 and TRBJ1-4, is DVKVTQSSRYLVKRTGEKVFLECVQDMDHENMFWYRQDPGLGLRLIYFSYDVKMKEKGDIPEGYSVSREKKERFSLILESASTNQTSMYLCASSPPGSQREKLFFGSGTQLSVL.